These T cell receptor beta chains were read from a single sample in a study of blood T cell repertoires in COVID-19. Only in-frame clones appear in the TCRdb table, and some are missing; sequencing was by immunoSEQ multiplex PCR. The profile shows about 28,000 clones, over 70% of them singletons. Material for sequencing was peripheral blood. Receptors were obtained from an older woman with acute or convalescent COVID-19. CDR3s include the opening cysteine and the closing phenylalanine or tryptophan. D genes are given only for firm matches. Size is stated for part of the rows, as once, few or many counts, or as a class when the clone is expanded.

v_gene: TRBV28
j_gene: TRBJ1-2
d_gene: .
abundance: few
CDR3nt: TGTGCCAGCAGTTTTCAGGGAGGGAACTATGGCTACACCTTC
CDR3aa: CASSFQGGNYGYTF

v_gene: TRBV18
j_gene: TRBJ1-5
d_gene: TRBD1
abundance: .
CDR3nt: TGTGCCAGCTCACCTGACAGGGTACCTAGTCAGCCCCAGCATTTT
CDR3aa: CASSPDRVPSQPQHF

v_gene: TRBV18
j_gene: TRBJ2-7
d_gene: .
abundance: few
CDR3nt: TGTGCCAGCTCACGAGTAGGCCCCACGGGGGAGCAGTACTTC
CDR3aa: CASSRVGPTGEQYF

v_gene: TRBV4-1
j_gene: TRBJ2-7
d_gene: .
abundance: .
CDR3nt: TGCGCCAGCAGCCAAGATCCCAACTCCTACGAGCAGTACTTC
CDR3aa: CASSQDPNSYEQYF

v_gene: TRBV6-6
j_gene: TRBJ1-2
d_gene: TRBD1
abundance: .
CDR3nt: TGTGCCAGCAGTCCCGACAGGGGGCGCGGACCCATTGAGGGCTACACCTTC
CDR3aa: CASSPDRGRGPIEGYTF

v_gene: TRBV3-1/TRBV3-2
j_gene: TRBJ2-1
d_gene: .
abundance: .
CDR3nt: TGTGCCAGCAGCCAAGACAACACTCGGGGGAGCTCCTACAATGAGCAGTTCTTC
CDR3aa: CASSQDNTRGSSYNEQFF

v_gene: TRBV30
j_gene: TRBJ2-3
d_gene: TRBD2
abundance: .
CDR3nt: TGTGCCTGGAGAGGGAGGGTCACAGATACGCAGTATTTT
CDR3aa: CAWRGRVTDTQYF

v_gene: TRBV5-1
j_gene: TRBJ2-7
d_gene: TRBD1
abundance: .
CDR3nt: TGCGCCAGCAGCTTGGCGGGACAGGGGGACCACGAGCAGTACTTC
CDR3aa: CASSLAGQGDHEQYF

v_gene: TRBV4-1
j_gene: TRBJ2-1
d_gene: TRBD2
abundance: once
CDR3nt: TGCGCCAGCAGCCCTTCCTTTAGCGGGGGGTCGGACAATGAGCAGTTCTTC
CDR3aa: CASSPSFSGGSDNEQFF

v_gene: TRBV27
j_gene: TRBJ2-7
d_gene: TRBD1
abundance: .
CDR3nt: TGTGCCAGCAGTGCCCCTTCTCGGGACAGGGGGTACGAGCAGTACTTC
CDR3aa: CASSAPSRDRGYEQYF

v_gene: TRBV12-3/TRBV12-4
j_gene: TRBJ1-2
d_gene: .
abundance: .
CDR3nt: TGTGCCAGCCGACGGGAAGCTGGTGGCTACACCTTC
CDR3aa: CASRREAGGYTF

v_gene: TRBV4-1
j_gene: TRBJ1-1
d_gene: .
abundance: once
CDR3nt: TGCGCCAGCAGCCAAGGGGTCCAGGGGAACACTGAAGCTTTCTTT
CDR3aa: CASSQGVQGNTEAFF

v_gene: TRBV5-4
j_gene: TRBJ1-4
d_gene: .
abundance: .
CDR3nt: TGTGCCAGCAGCAATGGGGCAGCAACTAATGAAAAACTGTTTTTT
CDR3aa: CASSNGAATNEKLFF

v_gene: TRBV6-5
j_gene: TRBJ2-2
d_gene: TRBD2
abundance: .
CDR3nt: TGTGCCAGCAGCGCGGGGGAGGTCGGGGAGCTGTTTTTT
CDR3aa: CASSAGEVGELFF

v_gene: TRBV27
j_gene: TRBJ2-3
d_gene: TRBD1
abundance: .
CDR3nt: TGTGCCAGCAGTAGGGACAGGCGGGCAGATACGCAGTATTTT
CDR3aa: CASSRDRRADTQYF

v_gene: TRBV6-5
j_gene: TRBJ1-3
d_gene: .
abundance: .
CDR3nt: TGTGCCAGCAGGGACACCAGCTCTGGAAACACCATATATTTT
CDR3aa: CASRDTSSGNTIYF

v_gene: TRBV19
j_gene: TRBJ2-3
d_gene: .
abundance: once
CDR3nt: TGTGCCAGTAGTACCGGGGACATGGGTCCCTATACGCAGTATTTT
CDR3aa: CASSTGDMGPYTQYF

v_gene: TRBV24-1
j_gene: TRBJ1-1
d_gene: .
abundance: .
CDR3nt: TGTGCCACCAGTTTCGGGACTGAAGAAGCTTTCTTT
CDR3aa: CATSFGTEEAFF

v_gene: TRBV27
j_gene: TRBJ2-7
d_gene: TRBD1
abundance: .
CDR3nt: TGTGCCAGCAGCCGGGACAGCTCCTACGAGCAGTACTTC
CDR3aa: CASSRDSSYEQYF

v_gene: TRBV5-1
j_gene: TRBJ2-2
d_gene: .
abundance: .
CDR3nt: TGCGCCAGCAGCCCCCGGGACACCGTTCACACCGGGGAGCTGTTTTTT
CDR3aa: CASSPRDTVHTGELFF